Described below is a single T cell receptor (beta chain) sequence and its context. The CDR3 runs to 24 residues. Authors' data handling: Reference gene primers were amplified, and this amplification served to estimate nucleated cell counts. TCRdb's table, derived via immunoSEQ multiplex PCR, lists solely in-frame clones and lacks some. V and J calls and clone size come straight from that table; D and trimming were deduced from the DNA. The sample records some 16,000 clones, around 89% being singletons. This record comes from a study of blood T cell repertoires in COVID-19. About the research overall: COVID-19 samples from acute and convalescent phases originated in the United States, Italy and Spain. In each case, the material was cDNA or gDNA derived from T cells, B-cell-depleted T cells, or PBMCs.

This rearrangement joins TRBV7-5 to TRBJ1-6. TRBV7-5 is reported as a pseudogene. The TCR comes from a human donor in a cohort sampled during active COVID-19. Material for sequencing was peripheral blood. CDR3 loop: CARRFNGGVGAPCTLSSYNSPLHF. CDR3 sequence (DNA): TGTGCCAGAAGATTTAACGGAGGGGTCGGGGCCCCGTGTACTCTGAGCTCCTATAATTCACCCCTCCACTTT.